These 6 T cell receptor beta chains came from one sample sequenced in a study of T cells in Graves' hyperthyroidism and ophthalmopathy. Regions amplified from RNA transcripts were the TCR beta CDR3 regions. An initial round of RT-PCR targeting the TCR CDR3 relied on the HTBI primer set. TCRdb re-analysed the multiplex PCR reads in MiXCR, keeping a single row per CDR3 protein. The sample gives under 350,000 distinct CDR3 sequences, 12% to 15% of which show up once; around 8% is in the top ten. The specimen was blood. These receptor sequences come from a woman in her thirties or forties with Graves' hyperthyroidism.

The sample holds many counts of this clonotype. The genes are TRBV24-1 and TRBJ2-5; either TRBD1 or TRBD2 may fit D (5 bases each). The CDR3 sequence is 15 residues long. CDR1 and CDR2 from the germline V gene are KGHDR and SFDVKD. Trimming cost V 3 bases and J 4 bases, with 14 bases left between them. CDR3 in amino acids: CATSDALGPGETQYF. CDR3 DNA: TGTGCCACCAGTGATGCCCTGGGACCCGGAGAGACCCAGTACTTC.

Many counts were recorded for this clonotype. The chain links TRBV12-3 or TRBV12-4 to TRBJ1-6; the D is unclear. V was pared by 4 bases and J by 10 bases, with 11 bases between. The CDR3 has 13 residues. The CDR3 spells CASSSLRGSPLHF. CDR3 sequence (DNA): TGTGCCAGCAGTTCCCTCCGGGGATCACCCCTCCACTTT.

V and J are TRBV11-3 and TRBJ2-7; D not certain. V was pared by 3 bases and J by 2 bases, with 5 bases between. The CDR3 extends over 12 amino acids. Germline V CDR1 and CDR2: SGHNT, YENEEA. CDR3 nucleotides: TGTGCCAGCAGCTTTAACCCCTACGAGCAGTACTTC. It yields the protein CASSFNPYEQYF.

This clonotype was counted at least ten times. The CDR3: CSVDSGMGEKLFF. The CDR3 DNA reads TGCAGCGTTGACAGCGGGATGGGTGAAAAACTGTTTTTT. The chain has TRBV29-1 and TRBJ1-4; unclear D gene. Trimming removed 3 bases from V and 7 bases from J, with 12 bases in between. The germline V gene has CDR1 SQVTM and CDR2 ANQGSEA. The CDR3 has 13 residues.

About this clonotype: This clone may be a read error of a much larger clone one base away. V usage is TRBV12-3 or TRBV12-4 and J usage is TRBJ1-1, with D tentatively TRBD1 (5 bases). The length of the CDR3 is 14 residues. As DNA, the CDR3 is TGTGTCAGCAGTTCAGGGTTGGGGGGGACTGAAGCTTTCTTT. Translation: CVSSSGLGGTEAFF.

A word on this clonotype: A much larger clone is a single base away; this may be a read error. The rearrangement joins TRBV2 to TRBJ2-4, with 7 bases lining up with TRBD1. The CDR3 has 12 residues. V was clipped by 7 bases and J by 8 bases; unmatched bases: 5. Per germline, CDR1 SNHLY and CDR2 FYNNEI. The CDR3 DNA reads as TGTGCCAGCACTGGGACAGAAGACATTCAGTACTTC. Its protein product is CASTGTEDIQYF.